Following are 11 T cell receptor beta chains from one sample sequenced in a study of blood T cell repertoires in COVID-19. Clones were sequenced by immunoSEQ multiplex PCR, and TCRdb holds only the in-frame ones, with some missing. The repertoire consists of about 390,000 clones, with about 87% occurring once and the leading ten covering about 2.3%. The material sequenced was peripheral blood. All receptors derive from a woman aged 55-69 years with COVID-19, enrolled during active disease.

The gene calls are TRBV7-2 and TRBJ1-6; 7 bases line up with TRBD1. Germline V CDR1 and CDR2: SGHTA, FQGNSA. The V gene end was trimmed by 5 bases and the J gene end by 3 bases; junction bases not matched to a gene: 7. The CDR3 spans 16 residues. The chain's CDR3 is CASSRRDRGYNSPLHF. The CDR3 bases are TGTGCCAGCAGCCGCAGGGACAGAGGCTATAATTCACCCCTCCACTTT.

CDR3 nucleotide sequence: TGTGCCAGCAGCGTTCCGGGACAGGGAGGAGGCTACACCTTC. Encoded protein: CASSVPGQGGGYTF. The chain links TRBV5-4 to TRBJ1-2, with 9 nucleotides matching TRBD1. CDR3 size: 14 residues. Germline V lookup: CDR1 SGHNT, CDR2 YYREEE (reference sequence). V gave up 4 bases and J gave up 8 bases; unmatched junction bases: 9. The full variable domain, completed using reference TRBV5-4 and TRBJ1-2, is ETGVTQSPTHLIKTRGQQVTLRCSSQSGHNTVSWYQQALGQGPQFIFQYYREEENGRGNFPPRFSGLQFPNYSSELNVNALELDDSALYLCASSVPGQGGGYTFGSGTRLTVV.

The genes are TRBV5-5 and TRBJ1-2; 8 bases are a match to TRBD1. With V trimmed by 1 base and J by 4 bases, 6 bases remained unmatched. The CDR3 is 15 amino acids. Looked up from germline, CDR1 is SGHKS and CDR2 is YYEKEE (reference sequence). CDR3 in amino acids: CASSLTPGQGYGYTF. The CDR3 DNA reads as TGTGCCAGCAGCTTGACTCCTGGACAGGGCTATGGCTACACCTTC.

This rearrangement joins TRBV9 to TRBJ1-1, with 9 nucleotides matching TRBD1. V lost 3 bases and J lost 1; bases outside the gene matches: 4. The CDR3 runs to 15 residues. Germline CDR1 reads SGDLS; CDR2 reads YYNGEE. In DNA, the CDR3 is TGTGCCAGCAGCGGAAGGGGACAGGGGAACACTGAAGCTTTCTTT. Its protein product is CASSGRGQGNTEAFF.

This sequence joins TRBV18 and TRBJ2-3, with 13 bases aligning to TRBD2. The V gene's germline CDR1 is KGHSH and CDR2 LQKENI. The CDR3 covers 17 residues. V trimming: 0 bases; J trimming: 1 base; junction bases outside the gene matches: 1. DNA of the CDR3: TGTGCCAGCTCACCACCCGGGACTAGCGGGGGCACAGATACGCAGTATTTT. It yields the protein CASSPPGTSGGTDTQYF.

The V and J genes are TRBV11-2 and TRBJ1-2; no reliable D call. Germline assignment: CDR1 SGHAT and CDR2 FQNNGV. V was clipped by 1 base and J by 4 bases, with 16 bases between them. This CDR3 spans 16 amino acids. The CDR3 spells CASSLGLGSGVYGYTF. In DNA, the CDR3 is TGTGCCAGCAGCTTAGGATTGGGCAGTGGCGTCTATGGCTACACCTTC.

J is TRBJ2-2 and V is TRBV28; perhaps TRBD1 as D (5 bases). Between the trimmed V and J ends, which lost 4 bases and 4 bases, there was a span of 16 bases. The CDR3 is 16 amino acids. Looked up from germline, CDR1 is MDHEN and CDR2 is SYDVKM. The CDR3 bases are TGTGCCAGCAGTTACCTTCCAGGGTGGGGCACCGGGGAGCTGTTTTTT. Residues: CASSYLPGWGTGELFF.

The rearrangement joins TRBV5-5 to TRBJ1-6, with D possibly TRBD1 on 6 matching bases. This CDR3 contains 16 residues. Deletions cut 0 bases from V and 10 bases from J, with 17 bases between. Germline loops: CDR1 SGHKS, CDR2 YYEKEE (reference sequence). DNA for the CDR3: TGTGCCAGCAGCTTGGATGGACAGCGAAGCAGGTCACCCCTCCACTTT. This encodes CASSLDGQRSRSPLHF.

V usage is TRBV6-5 and J usage is TRBJ2-7; 8 bases fit TRBD1. CDR1 is MNHEY, CDR2 SVGAGI, per germline. V lost 5 bases to trimming and J lost 3 bases; unmatched junction nucleotides: 3. The CDR3 sequence is 13 residues long. Here the CDR3 reads CASSLTGVYEQYF. The CDR3, as DNA: TGTGCCAGCAGTCTGACAGGGGTCTACGAGCAGTACTTC.

The gene calls are TRBV2 and TRBJ2-5; maybe TRBD1 (6 bases). Per germline, CDR1 SNHLY and CDR2 FYNNEI. CDR3 length: 14 amino acids. V was clipped by 4 bases and J by 4 bases, with 13 bases between them. The CDR3 loop is CASSARGQGETQYF. CDR3 in DNA: TGTGCCAGCAGTGCCCGGGGACAAGGAGAGACCCAGTACTTC.

This chain uses TRBV29-1 with TRBJ1-1, with 7 bases identical to TRBD1. The CDR3 spans 13 residues. The ends lost 7 bases at V and 1 base at J; junction bases unmatched: 6. Germline V gene sequence: CDR1 SQVTM, CDR2 ANQGSEA. The CDR3 protein is CSGQGQTNTEAFF. CDR3 DNA sequence: TGCAGCGGCCAGGGACAGACGAACACTGAAGCTTTCTTT.